This T cell receptor (beta chain) was recovered during a study of control samples from healthy donors and cancer patients. The sample holds one count of this clone. The CDR3 has 17 residues. Germline V gives CDR1 SGHRS, CDR2 YFSETQ. V lost 0 bases and J 0 bases, leaving 13 bases between the germline ends. Sequencing used immunoSEQ multiplex PCR; TCRdb keeps in-frame clones, though not all of them. The sample consists of some 99,000 clones, about nine tenths of them appearing once. This TCR was sampled from a human donor in good health. The donor label of this sample is uncertain. The rearrangement uses TRBV5-1 and TRBJ1-5, with unresolved D. What was sequenced was blood. CDR3 protein: CASSLDGSANSNQPQHF. The CDR3 coding sequence is TGCGCCAGCAGCTTGGACGGTTCCGCTAATAGCAATCAGCCCCAGCATTTT.